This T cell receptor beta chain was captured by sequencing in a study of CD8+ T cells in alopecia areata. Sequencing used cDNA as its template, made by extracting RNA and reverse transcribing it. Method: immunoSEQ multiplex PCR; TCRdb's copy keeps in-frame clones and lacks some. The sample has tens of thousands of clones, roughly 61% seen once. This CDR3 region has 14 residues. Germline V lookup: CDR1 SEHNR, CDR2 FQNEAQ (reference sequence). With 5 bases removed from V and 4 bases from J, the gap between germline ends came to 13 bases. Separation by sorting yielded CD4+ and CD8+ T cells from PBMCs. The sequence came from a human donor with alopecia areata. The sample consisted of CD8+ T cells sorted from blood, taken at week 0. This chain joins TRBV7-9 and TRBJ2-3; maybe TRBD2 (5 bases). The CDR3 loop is CASSDGMWADTQYF. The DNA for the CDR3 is TGTGCCAGCAGCGACGGGATGTGGGCAGATACGCAGTATTTT.